The clone carrying this T cell receptor (beta chain) was observed at least ten times. This record belongs to a study of T cell responses to AZD1222 COVID-19 vaccine. Assay: immunoSEQ multiplex PCR; the TCRdb copy retains only in-frame clones and omits some. The repertoire holds 100,000 to 150,000 clones, with around 94% as singletons. CDR3 length: 12 amino acids. V lost 5 bases to trimming and J lost 6 bases, with 8 bases between them. Germline V CDR1 and CDR2: SGHTA, FQGTGA. The input for sequencing was peripheral blood, taken on day 0 of AZD1222 vaccination. This sequence joins TRBV7-3 and TRBJ2-1; no firm D call. This sequence originates from an adult in good health. CDR3 residues: CASSIGRNEQFF. The CDR3 DNA reads as TGTGCCAGCAGCATCGGTCGCAATGAGCAGTTCTTC.